This T cell receptor beta chain is drawn from a study of neurological immune-mediated disorders. Specified time point: longitudinal time-point 3. This clonotype was recorded at least ten times. Trimming removed 6 bases from V and 3 bases from J, with 9 bases in between. The CDR3 contains 11 residues. Germline lookup yields CDR1 DFQATT and CDR2 SNEGSKA (reference sequence). In TCRdb, the 5' RACE reads were re-called with MiXCR into one record per CDR3 protein. The sample consists of more than 95,000 distinct CDR3 sequences, about 10% of them appearing once. This sequence originates from a female donor with HTLV-1-associated myelopathy (HAM/TSP). Sequenced input: PBMCs. The chain couples TRBV20-1 to TRBJ2-7; D possibly corresponds to TRBD1 (6 bases). The CDR3 DNA reads TGCAGTGCAAAGACAGGCTACGAGCAGTACTTC. It yields the protein CSAKTGYEQYF.